This T cell receptor beta chain emerged from a study of OX40 agonist ivuxolimab in advanced cancers. About the study: Participants, 75% to 85% male, averaged roughly 60 years of age, ranging from about 23 to 79. Whole-study results and caveats: Within 6 weeks, CD4+ and CD8+ blood T cells expanded clonally at 0.1 to 3.0 mg/kg.

As to this clone: Its antigen is still unknown.

Sequencing used immunoSEQ multiplex PCR; TCRdb keeps in-frame clones, though not all of them. The repertoire holds approximately 32,000 clones, about nine tenths seen once, with about 8.2% in the top ten. Germline V gene data show CDR1 as GTSNPN and CDR2 as SVGIG (reference sequence). V lost 3 bases and J 7 bases, leaving 12 bases between the germline ends. The CDR3 loop spans 12 amino acids. The origin of this receptor is an adult with an advanced solid tumor such as melanoma, head and neck, liver or kidney cancer. The sequences come from CD4+ or CD8+ T cells sorted from blood, collected in a trial of the OX40 agonist ivuxolimab. The rearrangement links TRBV30 to TRBJ1-2; the D gene is possibly TRBD1 (6 bases). CDR3 DNA: TGTGCCTGGAGCAACACAGGGTTTGGCTACACCTTC. Translation gives CAWSNTGFGYTF. Full variable domain (outside the CDR3, taken from reference TRBV30 and TRBJ1-2): SQTIHQWPATLVQPVGSPLSLECTVEGTSNPNLYWYRQAAGRGLQLLFYSVGIGQISSEVPQNLSASRPQDRQFILSSKKLLLSDSGFYLCAWSNTGFGYTFGSGTRLTVV.